This note documents a single T cell receptor (beta chain) sequence. Its specificity is not known. The sample originates from a study of T cells in Graves' hyperthyroidism and ophthalmopathy. Study conclusions and caveats: The model forecast ophthalmopathy, anticipating it by a median roughly 6 months before onset.

V trimming: 2 bases; J trimming: 3 bases; junction bases outside the gene matches: 3. The CDR3 is 13 residues long. Germline CDR1 DFQATT, CDR2 SNEGSKA (reference sequence). Exclusion followed for patients with uncontrolled infection, other autoimmune disease, pregnancy or lactation. Based on clinical symptoms, serum thyroxine and TRAb, thyroid ultrasound and orbital computed tomography, diagnoses were reached. Ahead of any ophthalmopathy symptoms, the blood sample was obtained at the first diagnosis of hyperthyroidism. Amplified TCR beta CDR3 regions came from RNA transcripts. An initial round of RT-PCR targeting the TCR CDR3 relied on the HTBI primer set. Each CDR3 protein gets one entry after TCRdb re-called the multiplex PCR reads with MiXCR. The sample shows about 770,000 distinct CDR3 sequences, around 20% of them seen only once.

This clonotype was obtained from a woman between 50 and 59 years old with Graves' hyperthyroidism that later progressed to Graves' ophthalmopathy. Sequencing used blood. The V and J genes are TRBV20-1 and TRBJ1-1, with 7 positions matching TRBD1. CDR3 sequence (DNA): TGCAGTGCTAGACGGCAGGGGGACACTGAAGCTTTCTTT. It yields the protein CSARRQGDTEAFF.